A selection of T cell receptor beta chains follows, all from one sample in a study of blood T cell repertoires in COVID-19. Method: immunoSEQ multiplex PCR; TCRdb's copy keeps in-frame clones and lacks some. The sample records some 250,000 clones, 70% to 90% being singletons. Sequenced input: PBMCs or T cells enriched from blood (not recorded which). The origin of the receptors is a woman aged 45-65 years who had recovered from COVID-19. CDR3s include the opening cysteine and the closing phenylalanine or tryptophan. A D gene is named only where the DNA matches it firmly. Size is omitted from some rows. Given values are once, few, many or a class for expanded clones.

d_gene	v_gene	j_gene	abundance	CDR3nt	CDR3aa
TRBD1	TRBV7-8	TRBJ1-4	once	TGTGCCAGCAGCAGCGGTGTAGGACAGGGAGGCGGAAAACTGTTTTTT	CASSSGVGQGGGKLFF
TRBD1	TRBV28	TRBJ1-1	-	TGTGCCAGCAGTTTATTCAGGGGGCTGTTAGCTTTCTTT	CASSLFRGLLAFF
-	TRBV25-1	TRBJ1-4	-	TGTGCCAGCAGACGAGAGGGATCTCAACTGTTTTTT	CASRREGSQLFF
-	TRBV6-5	TRBJ1-2	-	TGTGCCAGCAGTTACCTTACAGGGAACTATGGCTACACCTTC	CASSYLTGNYGYTF
TRBD1	TRBV3-1/TRBV3-2	TRBJ2-1	-	TGTGCCACCCGACAGGGGGCAATGGAGCAGTTCTTC	CATRQGAMEQFF
TRBD2	TRBV11-2	TRBJ2-1	-	TGTGCCAGCAGCCCACTGGCGGGAGGGTACAATGAGCAGTTCTTC	CASSPLAGGYNEQFF
TRBD1	TRBV4-1	TRBJ1-1	-	TGCGCCAGCAGCCAACACAGGGGGTACTACGACACTGAAGCTTTCTTT	CASSQHRGYYDTEAFF
TRBD2	TRBV20-1	TRBJ2-7	-	TGCAGTGCTAGTGATAGCGGGAGGTCCTACGAGCAGTACTTC	CSASDSGRSYEQYF
TRBD1	TRBV7-2	TRBJ1-3	-	TGTGCCAGCAGCTCCCGGAACTCAAACCGGGACAGGGATGGAAACACCATATATTTT	CASSSRNSNRDRDGNTIYF
-	TRBV27	TRBJ2-1	-	TGTGCCAGCAGCCGGTGGATAGGCGGAGAGCAGTTCTTC	CASSRWIGGEQFF
-	TRBV29-1	TRBJ1-1	-	TGCAGCGTCAGGGGACCCAACACTGAAGCTTTCTTT	CSVRGPNTEAFF
TRBD2	TRBV7-8	TRBJ2-3	-	TGTGCCAGCAGCTTAGGCTCGGGAGGGCCAACAGATACGCAGTATTTT	CASSLGSGGPTDTQYF
TRBD1	TRBV6-5	TRBJ1-2	-	TGTGCCAGCAGTCTCGTCCCGGGACAGTATGGCTACACCTTC	CASSLVPGQYGYTF
TRBD2	TRBV29-1	TRBJ2-3	-	TGCAGCGTTGAAGCGGGACTAGCGGTCGCAGATACGCAGTATTTT	CSVEAGLAVADTQYF
TRBD1	TRBV4-1	TRBJ2-7	-	TGCGCCAGCAGCCAAGATGGAAGATTCGGGACAGGGGACTACGAGCAGTACTTC	CASSQDGRFGTGDYEQYF
-	TRBV29-1	TRBJ1-2	-	TGCAGCGTTGGTTATTCGAGCGGAAACTATGGCTACACCTTC	CSVGYSSGNYGYTF
TRBD1	TRBV18	TRBJ2-1	-	TGTGCCAGCTCACGGATGACAGGGGGGAAAGATGAGCAGTTCTTC	CASSRMTGGKDEQFF
TRBD2	TRBV25-1	TRBJ2-2	-	TGTGCCAGCAGTGACCCTCGGACTAGCGGGATTACCGGGGAGCTGTTTTTT	CASSDPRTSGITGELFF
TRBD2	TRBV10-3	TRBJ2-1	-	TGTGCCATCGGAGGGACTAGCGGGAGGTATGAGCAGTTCTTC	CAIGGTSGRYEQFF
TRBD1	TRBV5-5	TRBJ1-2	-	TGTGCCAGCAGCTTCAGGGGGCAAAATGGCTACACCTTC	CASSFRGQNGYTF
-	TRBV7-9	TRBJ2-7	-	TGTGCCAGCAGCTCGCGGGACAGCAACCAGCAGTACTTC	CASSSRDSNQQYF
TRBD1	TRBV7-8	TRBJ1-5	-	TGTGCCAGCAGCCGACAGGGGCCCCAGCCCCAGCATTTT	CASSRQGPQPQHF
TRBD1	TRBV4-2	TRBJ1-2	-	TGTGCCAGCAGCCCCCCCCAGGGGGGCTATGGCTACACCTTC	CASSPPQGGYGYTF
TRBD1	TRBV3-1/TRBV3-2	TRBJ1-3	-	TGTGCCAGCAGCCCGGGACAGGGGTGGAGCACCATATATTTT	CASSPGQGWSTIYF
-	TRBV28	TRBJ1-5	-	TGTGCCAGCAGTTTATCAACAGATAGCAATCAGCCCCAGCATTTT	CASSLSTDSNQPQHF
-	TRBV7-9	TRBJ1-2	-	TGTGCCAGCAGCCTCACTACTCCTAACTATGGCTACACCTTC	CASSLTTPNYGYTF
-	TRBV3-1/TRBV3-2	TRBJ1-2	-	TGTGCCAGCAGCCAAGGGAGGGCTGGCTACACCTTC	CASSQGRAGYTF
TRBD2	TRBV11-2	TRBJ2-7	-	TGTGCCAGCAGCCCACCGCTAGCGGGAGGAACCTACGAGCAGTACTTC	CASSPPLAGGTYEQYF
-	TRBV18	TRBJ2-5	-	TGTGCCAGCTCACCCCCTGACCAGCGGCTGGAGACCCAGTACTTC	CASSPPDQRLETQYF
TRBD1	TRBV4-1	TRBJ1-4	-	TGCGCCAGCAGCCAGAGCCACAGGGGGGACAGGAATGAAAAACTGTTTTTT	CASSQSHRGDRNEKLFF
TRBD1	TRBV5-3	TRBJ1-3	-	TGTGCCAGAAGCTTCCCAACCCCCAGACAGGGGGCTCATGGAAACACCATATATTTT	CARSFPTPRQGAHGNTIYF
-	TRBV27	TRBJ1-2	-	TGTGCCAGCAGTTTTTGGAGGGCTGGGGGTGGCTACACCTTC	CASSFWRAGGGYTF
-	TRBV5-1	TRBJ1-1	-	TGCGCCAGCAGCTTGGCCGGAGGCTCTGAAGCTTTCTTT	CASSLAGGSEAFF
TRBD2	TRBV5-1	TRBJ2-1	-	TGCGCCAGCAGCCGGAGCGGGGATCTCACTGGGGAGCAGTTCTTC	CASSRSGDLTGEQFF
-	TRBV5-4	TRBJ1-1	-	TGTGCCAGCAGCTTGGGGGCAGGGCGAAGTCTGAACACTGAAGCTTTCTTT	CASSLGAGRSLNTEAFF